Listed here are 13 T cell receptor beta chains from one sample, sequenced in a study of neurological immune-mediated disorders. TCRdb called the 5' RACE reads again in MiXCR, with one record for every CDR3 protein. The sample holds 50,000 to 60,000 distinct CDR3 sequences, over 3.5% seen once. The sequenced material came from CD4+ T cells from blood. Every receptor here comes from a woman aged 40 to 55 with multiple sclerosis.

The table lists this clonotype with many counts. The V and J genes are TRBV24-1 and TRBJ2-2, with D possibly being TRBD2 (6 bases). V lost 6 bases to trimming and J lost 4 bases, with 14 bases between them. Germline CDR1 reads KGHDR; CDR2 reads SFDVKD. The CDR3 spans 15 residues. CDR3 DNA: TGTGCCACCAGTCCTGGGAGGTCCCCCACCGGGGAGCTGTTTTTT. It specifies CATSPGRSPTGELFF.

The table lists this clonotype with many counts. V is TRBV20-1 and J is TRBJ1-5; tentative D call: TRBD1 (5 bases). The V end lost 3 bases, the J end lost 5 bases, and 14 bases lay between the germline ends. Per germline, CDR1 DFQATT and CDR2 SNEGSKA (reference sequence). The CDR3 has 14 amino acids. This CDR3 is CSASYGGTDQPQHF. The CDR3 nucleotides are TGCAGTGCTAGTTACGGGGGAACGGATCAGCCCCAGCATTTT.

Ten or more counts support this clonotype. The DNA of the CDR3 is TGCGCCAGCAGCTTAATTGCAGGGGGCACTGAAGCTTTCTTT. Its translation is CASSLIAGGTEAFF. The chain recombines TRBV5-1 with TRBJ1-1; TRBD1 matches 7 bases. CDR1 and CDR2 from the germline V gene are SGHRS and YFSETQ. The CDR3 spans 14 residues. V trimming: 2 bases; J trimming: 4 bases; junction bases outside the gene matches: 5.

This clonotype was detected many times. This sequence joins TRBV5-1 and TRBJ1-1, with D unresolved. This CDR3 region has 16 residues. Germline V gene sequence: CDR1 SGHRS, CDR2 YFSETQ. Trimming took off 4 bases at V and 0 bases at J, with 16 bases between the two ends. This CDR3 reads CASSPIRPDLNTEAFF. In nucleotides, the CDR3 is TGCGCCAGCAGCCCGATCAGGCCAGACTTGAACACTGAAGCTTTCTTT.

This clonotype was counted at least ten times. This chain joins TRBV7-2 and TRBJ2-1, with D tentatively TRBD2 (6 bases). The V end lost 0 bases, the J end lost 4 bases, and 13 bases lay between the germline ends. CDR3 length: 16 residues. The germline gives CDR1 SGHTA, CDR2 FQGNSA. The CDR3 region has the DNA TGTGCCAGCAGCTTAGCGGCTGGCGGGGTTTACAATGAGCAGTTCTTC. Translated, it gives CASSLAAGGVYNEQFF.

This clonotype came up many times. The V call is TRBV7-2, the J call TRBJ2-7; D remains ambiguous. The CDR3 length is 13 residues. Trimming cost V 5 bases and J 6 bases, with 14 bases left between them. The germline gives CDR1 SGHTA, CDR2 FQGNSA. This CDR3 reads CASSKPLSGEQYF. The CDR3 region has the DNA TGTGCCAGCAGCAAACCTCTATCCGGCGAGCAGTACTTC.

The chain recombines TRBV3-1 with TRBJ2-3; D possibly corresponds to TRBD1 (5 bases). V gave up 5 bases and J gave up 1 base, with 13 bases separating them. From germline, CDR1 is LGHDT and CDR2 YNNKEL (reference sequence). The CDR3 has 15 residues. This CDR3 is CASSTQGSRTDTQYF. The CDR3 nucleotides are TGTGCCAGCAGCACTCAGGGATCCCGCACAGATACGCAGTATTTT.

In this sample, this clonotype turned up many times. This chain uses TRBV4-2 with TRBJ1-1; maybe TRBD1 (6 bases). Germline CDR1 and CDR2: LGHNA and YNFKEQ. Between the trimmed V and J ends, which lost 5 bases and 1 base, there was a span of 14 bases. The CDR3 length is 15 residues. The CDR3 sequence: CASSKTQGGNTEAFF. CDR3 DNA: TGTGCCAGCAGCAAAACACAGGGTGGGAACACTGAAGCTTTCTTT.

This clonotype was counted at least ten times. The CDR3, as DNA: TGCGCCAGCAGCCACGGGACAGGGGGCACCGGGGAGCTGTTTTTT. It is translated as CASSHGTGGTGELFF. V usage is TRBV5-1 and J usage is TRBJ2-2; 11 nucleotides align to TRBD1. The CDR3 has 15 amino acids. Looked up from germline, CDR1 is SGHRS and CDR2 is YFSETQ. With 4 bases clipped from V and 4 bases from J, the junction kept 3 bases outside the gene matches.

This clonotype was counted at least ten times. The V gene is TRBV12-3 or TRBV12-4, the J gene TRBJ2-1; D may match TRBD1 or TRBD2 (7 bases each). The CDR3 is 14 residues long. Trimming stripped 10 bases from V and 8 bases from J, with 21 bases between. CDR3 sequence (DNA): TGTGCCACGACCCCCAGGGGGGGGGCCTATGAGCAGTTCTTC. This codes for CATTPRGGAYEQFF.

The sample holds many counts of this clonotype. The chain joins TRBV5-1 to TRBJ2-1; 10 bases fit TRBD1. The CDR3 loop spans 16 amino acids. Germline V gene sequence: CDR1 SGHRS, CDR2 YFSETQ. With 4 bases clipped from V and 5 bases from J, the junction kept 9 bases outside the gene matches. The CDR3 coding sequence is TGCGCCAGCAGCCCTACCTGGACAGGGGGGAACAATGAGCAGTTCTTC. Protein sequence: CASSPTWTGGNNEQFF.

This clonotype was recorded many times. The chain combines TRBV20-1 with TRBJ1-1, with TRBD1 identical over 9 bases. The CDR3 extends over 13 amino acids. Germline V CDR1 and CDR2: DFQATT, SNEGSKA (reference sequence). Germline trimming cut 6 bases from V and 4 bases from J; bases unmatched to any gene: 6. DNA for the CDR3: TGCAGTGCGAGGACAGGGGATTTCACTGAAGCTTTCTTT. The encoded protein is CSARTGDFTEAFF.

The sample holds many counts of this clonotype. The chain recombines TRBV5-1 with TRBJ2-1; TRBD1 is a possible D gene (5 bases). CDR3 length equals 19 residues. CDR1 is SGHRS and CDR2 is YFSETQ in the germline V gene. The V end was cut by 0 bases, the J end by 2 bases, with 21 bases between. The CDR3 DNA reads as TGCGCCAGCAGCTTGGGGGCATTGGCGGACAACCTACCCTACAATGAGCAGTTCTTC. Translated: CASSLGALADNLPYNEQFF. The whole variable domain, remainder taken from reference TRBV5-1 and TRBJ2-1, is KAGVTQTPRYLIKTRGQQVTLSCSPISGHRSVSWYQQTPGQGLQFLFEYFSETQRNKGNFPGRFSGRQFSNSRSEMNVSTLELGDSALYLCASSLGALADNLPYNEQFFGPGTRLTVL.